This T cell receptor beta chain was identified during a study of technical replicates of blood from several donors. Assay: immunoSEQ multiplex PCR; the TCRdb copy retains only in-frame clones and omits some. The sample holds 65,000 to 95,000 clones; roughly 85% are singletons and the top ten take around 4.8%. Between the trimmed V and J ends, which lost 4 bases and 7 bases, there was a span of 10 bases. Germline CDR1 is SQVTM and CDR2 is ANQGSEA. The length of the CDR3 is 12 residues. This rearrangement joins TRBV29-1 to TRBJ2-2; a weak D match, TRBD1 (5 bases). The sequencing sample was made of PBMCs. The sequence derives from a human donor in good health. Some clones in this sample may be carry-over from other donors' samples. CDR3 bases: TGCAGCGTTGGGGGAACAGGCGGGGAGCTGTTTTTT. This gives the protein CSVGGTGGELFF.